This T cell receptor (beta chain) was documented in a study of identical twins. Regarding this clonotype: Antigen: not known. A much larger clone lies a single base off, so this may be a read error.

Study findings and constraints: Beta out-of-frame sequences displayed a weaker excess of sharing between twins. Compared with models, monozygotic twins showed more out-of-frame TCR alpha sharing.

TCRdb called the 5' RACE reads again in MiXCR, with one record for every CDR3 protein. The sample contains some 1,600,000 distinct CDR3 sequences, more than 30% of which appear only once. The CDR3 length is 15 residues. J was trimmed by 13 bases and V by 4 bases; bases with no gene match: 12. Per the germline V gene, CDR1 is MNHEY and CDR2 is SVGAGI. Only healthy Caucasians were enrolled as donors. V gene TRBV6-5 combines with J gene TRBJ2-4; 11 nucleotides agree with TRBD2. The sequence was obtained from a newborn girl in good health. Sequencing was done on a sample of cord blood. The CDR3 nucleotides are TGTGCCAGCAGTTTAGGGACTAGCGGACCCTACGCGCAGTACTTC. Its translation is CASSLGTSGPYAQYF.